This TCR beta chain was retrieved from a study of spatial heterogeneity in lung cancer. Time point given: sample taken at primary tumor resection. There are 15 residues in the CDR3. V lost 3 bases and J 0 bases, leaving 12 bases between the germline ends. Germline V gives CDR1 SGHTA, CDR2 FQGNSA. TCRdb reanalysed the 5' RACE reads using MiXCR and keeps one entry per CDR3 protein. Of approximately 92,000 distinct CDR3 sequences listed, approximately 12% are singletons. This clonotype was picked up a small number of times. This clonotype originated in a male donor with early-stage non-small cell lung cancer. The sample here was PBMCs, taken at surgery. J is TRBJ2-7 and V is TRBV7-2, with a possible D match to TRBD2 (6 bases). This chain's CDR3 is CASSFRGSGSYEQYF. CDR3 DNA: TGTGCCAGCAGCTTCCGGGGTAGCGGCTCCTACGAGCAGTACTTC.